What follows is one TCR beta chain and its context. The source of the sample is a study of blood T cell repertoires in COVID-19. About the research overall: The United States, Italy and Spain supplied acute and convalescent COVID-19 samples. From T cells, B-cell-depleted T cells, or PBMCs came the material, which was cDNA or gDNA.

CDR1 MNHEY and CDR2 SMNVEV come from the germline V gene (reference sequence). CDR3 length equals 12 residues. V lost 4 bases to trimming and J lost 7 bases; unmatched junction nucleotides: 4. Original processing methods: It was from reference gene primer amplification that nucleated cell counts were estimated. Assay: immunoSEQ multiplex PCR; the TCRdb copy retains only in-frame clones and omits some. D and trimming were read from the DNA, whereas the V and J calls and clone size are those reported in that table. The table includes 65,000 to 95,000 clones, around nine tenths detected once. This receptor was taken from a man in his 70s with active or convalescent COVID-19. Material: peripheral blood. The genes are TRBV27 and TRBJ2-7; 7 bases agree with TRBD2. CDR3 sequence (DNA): TGTGCCAGCAGTTCCGGGACTAAAGAGCAGTACTTC. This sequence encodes CASSSGTKEQYF.